This record covers a single T cell receptor (beta chain). Its matching antigen is unknown. Data came from immunoSEQ multiplex PCR; TCRdb stores just in-frame clones and leaves some out. The data show under 50,000 clones, around 85% seen once. This record belongs to a study of T cells in tumors after PD-1 blockade. Study-wide background: Excluded were patients with checkpoint blockade, immunosuppressants, or radiotherapy or other anti-cancer therapy within 4 weeks. Mean per blood sample: roughly 100,000 templates (roughly 22,000-270,000), roughly 34,000 unique clonotypes. General study points: Peripheral recruitment is suggested, as some novel exhausted tumor clones were in pre-treatment blood.

Germline-derived CDR1 and CDR2 are SGHDT and YYEEEE. V gave up 4 bases and J gave up 3 bases, with 11 bases separating them. The CDR3 is 13 amino acids. Template: tumor biopsy or peripheral blood genomic DNA, roughly 600-6,004 ng per sample. Specimen: PBMCs, collected before anti-PD-1 therapy. The sequence was collected from a human donor with advanced basal cell or squamous cell carcinoma (not recorded which). The chain carries TRBV5-6 and TRBJ2-7; TRBD1 or TRBD2 may be the D gene (5 bases each). The CDR3 sequence is CASSPGTNYEQYF. For the CDR3, the DNA is TGTGCCAGCAGCCCAGGGACCAACTACGAGCAGTACTTC.